These 19 T cell receptor beta chains were sequenced from one sample in a study of cytomegalovirus exposure and HLA in healthy donors. The PCR made use of 60 Vbeta and 13 Jbeta primers. Assay used: immunoSEQ multiplex PCR; TCRdb lists only in-frame clones, some missing. Counted here are some 140,000 clones, over 75% occurring once; the ten biggest clones make up 8.8%. Sample: PBMCs. These receptor sequences come from a woman aged 50 to 60 in good health and CMV-seropositive.

The chain employs TRBV7-2 and TRBJ2-1, with TRBD1 identical over 9 bases. This CDR3 is built from 16 residues. V gave up 0 bases and J gave up 10 bases; unmatched junction bases: 10. CDR1 is SGHTA, CDR2 FQGNSA, per germline. The CDR3 region has the DNA TGTGCCAGCAGCTTAGCCGGCGGACAGGGGAGTGAGGAGCAGTTCTTC. This translates into CASSLAGGQGSEEQFF. The full variable domain, in which reference TRBV7-2 and TRBJ2-1 provide the parts outside the CDR3, is GAGVSQSPSNKVTEKGKDVELRCDPISGHTALYWYRQSLGQGLEFLIYFQGNSAPDKSGLPSDRFSAERTGGSVSTLTIQRTQQEDSAVYLCASSLAGGQGSEEQFFGPGTRLTVL.

The rearrangement links TRBV6-5 to TRBJ2-1, with 7 bases identical to TRBD1. The CDR3 is 14 amino acids. Unmatched junction bases numbered 6, after V lost 5 bases and J lost 5 bases. CDR1 MNHEY and CDR2 SVGAGI come from the germline V gene. CDR3 nucleotides: TGTGCCAGCAGTAAGGCAGGGGGTCACAATGAGCAGTTCTTC. As protein: CASSKAGGHNEQFF.

As to this clone: The junction does not match germline at one end; this may be a read error. The chain recombines TRBV27 with TRBJ1-1; 8 bases map to TRBD1. This CDR3 comprises 15 residues. The germline gives CDR1 MNHEY, CDR2 SMNVEV (reference sequence). This CDR3 is CASSLSTGANTEAFF. The CDR3 DNA sequence: TGTGCCAGCAGTCTATCGACAGGGGCGAACACTGAAGCTTTCTTT.

V is TRBV5-6 and J is TRBJ2-5, with a possible D match to TRBD2 (5 bases). Trimming took 4 bases from V and 5 from J, leaving 12 bases between them. The CDR3 is 13 amino acids. Per germline, CDR1 SGHDT and CDR2 YYEEEE. DNA of the CDR3: TGTGCCAGCAGCCCGATCGGGGTGGAGACCCAGTACTTC. The encoded protein is CASSPIGVETQYF. Looking up the rest from reference TRBV5-6 and TRBJ2-5 gives the full variable domain: DAGVTQSPTHLIKTRGQQVTLRCSPKSGHDTVSWYQQALGQGPQFIFQYYEEEERQRGNFPDRFSGHQFPNYSSELNVNALLLGDSALYLCASSPIGVETQYFGPGTRLLVL.

The chain has TRBV6-5 and TRBJ1-5; D remains ambiguous. This CDR3 has 13 amino acids. V was cut by 5 bases and J by 1 base, with 6 bases left in between. The germline CDR1 and CDR2 sequences are MNHEY and SVGAGI. CDR3 sequence (DNA): TGTGCCAGCAGTCCACACAGCAATCAGCCCCAGCATTTT. Residues: CASSPHSNQPQHF.

V gene TRBV30 combines with J gene TRBJ1-6, with 8 bases lining up with TRBD1. CDR1 GTSNPN and CDR2 SVGIG come from the germline V gene (reference sequence). CDR3 length equals 15 residues. With V trimmed by 2 bases and J by 7 bases, 7 bases remained unmatched. The CDR3 nucleotides are TGTGCCTGGAGTCAGGGGACAGGTCGGAATTCACCCCTCCACTTT. This sequence encodes CAWSQGTGRNSPLHF.

This clone has a single count. The V gene is TRBV2, the J gene TRBJ1-1, with D tentatively TRBD1 (6 bases). The CDR3 is 15 amino acids. Germline V gene lookup returns CDR1 SNHLY and CDR2 FYNNEI. Between the trimmed V and J ends, which lost 6 bases and 4 bases, there was a span of 18 bases. The CDR3, as DNA: TGTGCCAGCAGGAAAGCAGGGGATATGTGCACTGAAGCTTTCTTT. It yields the protein CASRKAGDMCTEAFF.

The chain recombines TRBV5-4 with TRBJ2-3; D ambiguous. V was clipped by 1 base and J by 0 bases, with 9 bases between them. The CDR3 is made up of 15 amino acids. CDR1 is SGHNT and CDR2 is YYREEE in the germline V gene (reference sequence). This CDR3 is CASSLRQTSTDTQYF. The CDR3 DNA reads as TGTGCCAGCAGCTTGCGTCAGACTAGCACAGATACGCAGTATTTT. The full variable domain, with the rest looked up from reference TRBV5-4 and TRBJ2-3, is ETGVTQSPTHLIKTRGQQVTLRCSSQSGHNTVSWYQQALGQGPQFIFQYYREEENGRGNFPPRFSGLQFPNYSSELNVNALELDDSALYLCASSLRQTSTDTQYFGPGTRLTVL.

CDR3: CAISESVPGQGADEQYF. The DNA of the CDR3 is TGTGCCATCAGTGAGTCCGTGCCGGGACAGGGGGCGGACGAGCAGTACTTC. J is TRBJ2-7 and V is TRBV10-3, with 12 bases matching TRBD1. The ends lost 0 bases at V and 5 bases at J; junction bases unmatched: 8. CDR1 ENHRY and CDR2 SYGVKD come from the germline V gene. This CDR3 is 17 amino acids long.

The rearrangement joins TRBV4-1 to TRBJ1-5; perhaps TRBD1 as D (5 bases). CDR1 and CDR2 from the germline V gene are MGHRA and YSYEKL. CDR3 length equals 15 residues. Trimming removed 1 base from V and 2 bases from J, with 9 bases in between. The CDR3: CASSQGGGGNQPQHF. The CDR3, as DNA: TGCGCCAGCAGCCAAGGAGGAGGGGGCAATCAGCCCCAGCATTTT.

The gene calls are TRBV6-5 and TRBJ2-5, with 8 bases matching TRBD2. Looked up from germline, CDR1 is MNHEY and CDR2 is SVGAGI. The length of the CDR3 is 11 residues. CDR3 bases: TGTGGGAGCGGGGGTATCCGGACCCAGTACTTC. The encoded protein is CGSGGIRTQYF.

The V and J genes are TRBV2 and TRBJ1-6; TRBD1 agrees at 7 bases. This CDR3 is built from 15 residues. J gave up 7 bases and V 2 bases, and 5 bases lay outside the gene matches. CDR1 SNHLY and CDR2 FYNNEI come from the germline V gene. The CDR3 DNA follows: TGTGCCAGCAGTGAATCCAGACAGGGCAATTCACCCCTCCACTTT. Protein sequence: CASSESRQGNSPLHF.

The rearrangement joins TRBV27 to TRBJ1-2; 8 positions agree with TRBD1. The ends lost 5 bases at V and 4 bases at J; junction bases unmatched: 6. Germline values: CDR1 MNHEY, CDR2 SMNVEV (reference sequence). The CDR3 has 14 residues. CDR3 in amino acids: CASSPQTGAYGYTF. In nucleotides, the CDR3 is TGTGCCAGCAGTCCACAGACAGGGGCCTATGGCTACACCTTC.

This clone was found a few times. The V call is TRBV7-2, the J call TRBJ1-2; weak D call: TRBD1 (5 bases). The germline V and J ends were trimmed by 1 base and 7 bases, with 13 bases remaining between them. CDR1 is SGHTA, CDR2 FQGNSA, per germline. This CDR3 comprises 14 residues. The CDR3 loop reads CASSLERQGFGYTF. For the CDR3, the DNA is TGTGCCAGCAGCTTAGAACGGCAGGGCTTTGGCTACACCTTC.

The chain uses TRBV6-6 and TRBJ1-1, with unresolved D. Between the trimmed V and J ends, which lost 3 bases and 4 bases, there was a span of 12 bases. The germline CDR1 and CDR2 sequences are MNHNY and SVGAGI (reference sequence). The CDR3 is 14 amino acids. CDR3 DNA sequence: TGTGCCAGCAGTTATGCCGAGGGAGGCACTGAAGCTTTCTTT. It encodes CASSYAEGGTEAFF.

The rearrangement links TRBV5-1 to TRBJ2-5; 9 positions agree with TRBD1. The assigned J gene may be wrong: the sequence end matches TRBJ2-7 better. The CDR3 contains 15 residues. Germline assignment: CDR1 SGHRS and CDR2 YFSETQ. Here the CDR3 reads CASSPRTGASYEQYF. The CDR3 DNA sequence: TGCGCCAGCAGCCCCCGGACAGGGGCTTCCTACGAGCAGTACTTC.

The rearrangement joins TRBV11-3 to TRBJ1-6, with D uncertain. The V gene lost 1 base and the J gene lost 7 bases, with 5 bases spanning the gap. Germline V gene lookup returns CDR1 SGHNT and CDR2 YENEEA. The CDR3 is made up of 13 amino acids. The DNA of the CDR3 is TGTGCCAGCAGCTTAGGCGTAAATTCACCCCTCCACTTT. Its protein product is CASSLGVNSPLHF.

The CDR3 is CACSNRQKATTDTQYF. The CDR3 nucleotides read TGTGCCTGCTCAAACCGACAAAAGGCTACCACAGATACGCAGTATTTT. The J gene is TRBJ2-3, the V gene TRBV30; no clear D gene. From germline, CDR1 is GTSNPN and CDR2 SVGIG (reference sequence). The CDR3 loop spans 16 amino acids. V was clipped by 6 bases and J by 2 bases, with 21 bases between them.

The chain recombines TRBV6-1 with TRBJ2-5; tentative D call: TRBD1 (5 bases). The closer fit of TRBJ2-7 to the DNA end suggests the J call may be wrong. This CDR3 has 12 residues. Germline CDR1 MNHNS, CDR2 SASEGT. The CDR3 sequence: CASSLQVYEQYF. In DNA, the CDR3 is TGTGCCAGCAGCTTACAGGTGTACGAGCAGTACTTC.